A selection of T cell receptor beta chains follows, all from one sample in a study of OX40 agonist ivuxolimab in advanced cancers. Sequenced by immunoSEQ multiplex PCR; TCRdb stores in-frame clones only, minus some. The sample yields roughly 63,000 clones, around four fifths seen once. The input for sequencing was CD4+ or CD8+ T cells sorted from blood, taken in a trial of the OX40 agonist ivuxolimab. The receptor set was obtained from an adult with an advanced solid tumor such as melanoma, head and neck, liver or kidney cancer. Both conserved end residues are part of each CDR3. A D gene is named only where the DNA matches it firmly. Size is stated for part of the rows, as once, few or many counts, or as a class when the clone is expanded.

J gene: TRBJ1-3; V gene: TRBV30; clone size: few; D gene: -; CDR3 protein: CAWKGRPGNTIYF; CDR3 DNA: TGTGCCTGGAAAGGACGCCCTGGAAACACCATATATTTT
J gene: TRBJ2-5; V gene: TRBV6-1; clone size: -; D gene: -; CDR3 protein: CASSQVVETQYF; CDR3 DNA: TGTGCCAGCAGCCAAGTAGTGGAGACCCAGTACTTC
J gene: TRBJ1-2; V gene: TRBV2; clone size: -; D gene: -; CDR3 protein: CARGNEQNYGYTF; CDR3 DNA: TGTGCCAGGGGGAATGAACAGAACTATGGCTACACCTTC
J gene: TRBJ1-2; V gene: TRBV4-3; clone size: -; D gene: TRBD1; CDR3 protein: CASSQETGANYGYTF; CDR3 DNA: TGCGCCAGCAGCCAAGAAACAGGGGCCAACTATGGCTACACCTTC
J gene: TRBJ1-1; V gene: TRBV11-3; clone size: few; D gene: -; CDR3 protein: CASSLDSDTEAFF; CDR3 DNA: TGTGCCAGCAGCTTAGACAGCGATACTGAAGCTTTCTTT
J gene: TRBJ2-1; V gene: TRBV28; clone size: -; D gene: TRBD2; CDR3 protein: CAIHSGVRNNEQFF; CDR3 DNA: TGTGCCATCCATAGCGGGGTGAGGAACAATGAGCAGTTCTTC
J gene: TRBJ1-2; V gene: TRBV28; clone size: -; D gene: TRBD1; CDR3 protein: CASSPRTGRGYTF; CDR3 DNA: TGTGCCAGCAGTCCTAGGACAGGGAGAGGCTACACCTTC
J gene: TRBJ2-3; V gene: TRBV5-5; clone size: -; D gene: -; CDR3 protein: CASSLMGLLRSTDTQYF; CDR3 DNA: TGTGCCAGCAGCTTAATGGGCCTCCTCCGTAGCACAGATACGCAGTATTTT
J gene: TRBJ1-1; V gene: TRBV5-1; clone size: -; D gene: -; CDR3 protein: CASRRAGTETDKLF; CDR3 DNA: TGCGCCAGCAGACGGGCAGGAACGGAGACAGACAAATTATTT
J gene: TRBJ1-6; V gene: TRBV6-1; clone size: -; D gene: -; CDR3 protein: CASSGGGRANSPLHF; CDR3 DNA: TGTGCCAGCAGCGGGGGGGGCAGGGCCAATTCACCCCTCCACTTT
J gene: TRBJ2-3; V gene: TRBV28; clone size: -; D gene: -; CDR3 protein: CASTTGTPIPDTQYF; CDR3 DNA: TGTGCCAGCACAACAGGGACCCCCATCCCAGATACGCAGTATTTT
J gene: TRBJ2-4; V gene: TRBV28; clone size: -; D gene: -; CDR3 protein: CATVPGGSKNIQYF; CDR3 DNA: TGTGCCACCGTACCCGGGGGTAGCAAAAACATTCAGTACTTC
J gene: TRBJ2-1; V gene: TRBV19; clone size: -; D gene: TRBD2; CDR3 protein: CASSIPGGSYNEQFF; CDR3 DNA: TGTGCCAGTAGTATTCCCGGGGGGTCCTACAATGAGCAGTTCTTC
J gene: TRBJ2-7; V gene: TRBV19; clone size: medium-sized; D gene: -; CDR3 protein: CASSTQWGNEQYF; CDR3 DNA: TGTGCCAGTAGCACCCAGTGGGGAAACGAGCAGTACTTC
J gene: TRBJ2-7; V gene: TRBV19; clone size: few; D gene: -; CDR3 protein: CASSIAIGPYYEQYF; CDR3 DNA: TGTGCCAGTAGTATTGCGATTGGGCCCTACTACGAGCAGTACTTC
J gene: TRBJ2-5; V gene: TRBV7-2; clone size: -; D gene: -; CDR3 protein: CASSLGGRETQYF; CDR3 DNA: TGTGCCAGCAGCTTAGGGGGTCGGGAGACCCAGTACTTC
J gene: TRBJ2-5; V gene: TRBV4-3; clone size: -; D gene: -; CDR3 protein: CASSQGDGQETQYF; CDR3 DNA: TGCGCCAGCAGCCAAGGGGACGGACAAGAGACCCAGTACTTC
J gene: TRBJ1-2; V gene: TRBV6-1; clone size: -; D gene: -; CDR3 protein: CASSREHGYTF; CDR3 DNA: TGTGCCAGCAGCCGGGAACATGGCTACACCTTC
J gene: TRBJ1-5; V gene: TRBV29-1; clone size: -; D gene: -; CDR3 protein: CSVEVGGNNQPQHF; CDR3 DNA: TGCAGCGTTGAAGTCGGAGGGAACAATCAGCCCCAGCATTTT
J gene: TRBJ1-6; V gene: TRBV28; clone size: -; D gene: -; CDR3 protein: CASSLVTGSFWGSLNSPLHF; CDR3 DNA: TGTGCCAGCAGTTTGGTAACAGGGTCCTTCTGGGGCAGCCTAAATTCACCCCTCCACTTT
J gene: TRBJ2-5; V gene: TRBV30; clone size: -; D gene: -; CDR3 protein: CAWNPQEGTQYF; CDR3 DNA: TGTGCCTGGAATCCGCAGGAGGGGACCCAGTACTTC
J gene: TRBJ1-2; V gene: TRBV28; clone size: -; D gene: TRBD1; CDR3 protein: CASSLGTGVHYGYTF; CDR3 DNA: TGTGCCAGCAGTTTGGGGACAGGGGTTCACTATGGCTACACCTTC
J gene: TRBJ2-3; V gene: TRBV28; clone size: -; D gene: -; CDR3 protein: CASTEEGELTDTQYF; CDR3 DNA: TGTGCCAGCACCGAGGAAGGGGAACTCACAGATACGCAGTATTTT
J gene: TRBJ1-3; V gene: TRBV5-1; clone size: -; D gene: -; CDR3 protein: CASSLDLSGDTIYF; CDR3 DNA: TGCGCCAGCAGCTTGGATCTATCAGGGGACACCATATATTTT
J gene: TRBJ2-7; V gene: TRBV28; clone size: -; D gene: -; CDR3 protein: CASSSLSNDRSFSYEQYF; CDR3 DNA: TGTGCCAGCAGTTCCCTCTCGAATGACAGGTCGTTCTCCTACGAGCAGTACTTC
J gene: TRBJ1-5; V gene: TRBV27; clone size: -; D gene: -; CDR3 protein: CASSPPPKGLGSQPQHF; CDR3 DNA: TGTGCCAGCAGTCCCCCCCCAAAGGGCCTCGGGTCTCAGCCCCAGCATTTT
J gene: TRBJ1-5; V gene: TRBV6-5; clone size: -; D gene: -; CDR3 protein: CAIQGGNQPQHF; CDR3 DNA: TGTGCCATCCAGGGAGGCAATCAGCCCCAGCATTTT
J gene: TRBJ2-7; V gene: TRBV18; clone size: -; D gene: TRBD1; CDR3 protein: CASSPQTGTSYEQYF; CDR3 DNA: TGTGCCAGCTCACCCCAGACAGGGACCTCCTACGAGCAGTACTTC
J gene: TRBJ1-2; V gene: TRBV5-4; clone size: -; D gene: TRBD1; CDR3 protein: CASSPNQGAYGYTF; CDR3 DNA: TGTGCCAGCAGCCCGAATCAGGGGGCCTATGGCTACACCTTC
J gene: TRBJ1-3; V gene: TRBV7-2; clone size: few; D gene: -; CDR3 protein: CASSSLLRNTIYF; CDR3 DNA: TGTGCCAGCAGCTCGTTACTTCGAAACACCATATATTTT
J gene: TRBJ2-5; V gene: TRBV6-4; clone size: -; D gene: -; CDR3 protein: CASSDSTIPPGLQETQYF; CDR3 DNA: TGTGCCAGCAGTGACTCGACGATTCCCCCAGGGCTCCAAGAGACCCAGTACTTC
J gene: TRBJ1-2; V gene: TRBV7-9; clone size: -; D gene: TRBD1; CDR3 protein: CASSFGQGLRYGYTF; CDR3 DNA: TGTGCCAGCAGCTTCGGACAGGGGCTAAGATATGGCTACACCTTC
J gene: TRBJ2-5; V gene: TRBV2; clone size: -; D gene: -; CDR3 protein: CASNRALGGTQYF; CDR3 DNA: TGTGCCAGCAACCGGGCCCTCGGTGGGACCCAGTACTTC
J gene: TRBJ2-5; V gene: TRBV5-4; clone size: -; D gene: -; CDR3 protein: CASSSGGETQYF; CDR3 DNA: TGTGCCAGCAGCTCCGGTGGAGAGACCCAGTACTTC
J gene: TRBJ2-5; V gene: TRBV14; clone size: -; D gene: -; CDR3 protein: CASSQVFSGNQETQYF; CDR3 DNA: TGTGCCAGCAGCCAAGTTTTCTCCGGTAATCAAGAGACCCAGTACTTC
J gene: TRBJ2-7; V gene: TRBV18; clone size: few; D gene: TRBD2; CDR3 protein: CASSPTSGGSYEQYF; CDR3 DNA: TGTGCCAGCTCACCAACTAGCGGGGGTTCCTACGAGCAGTACTTC
J gene: TRBJ1-3; V gene: TRBV4-1; clone size: -; D gene: TRBD1; CDR3 protein: CASSLAHLIRTGKSGNTIYF; CDR3 DNA: TGCGCCAGCAGCCTCGCGCATTTAATCCGGACAGGGAAGTCTGGAAACACCATATATTTT
J gene: TRBJ2-5; V gene: TRBV11-1; clone size: -; D gene: -; CDR3 protein: CASSRRGVSETQYF; CDR3 DNA: TGTGCCAGCAGCCGAAGGGGAGTATCGGAGACCCAGTACTTC
J gene: TRBJ1-1; V gene: TRBV5-1; clone size: -; D gene: TRBD1; CDR3 protein: CASSLDRGRAEAFF; CDR3 DNA: TGCGCCAGCAGCTTGGACAGGGGGAGGGCGGAAGCTTTCTTT
J gene: TRBJ2-3; V gene: TRBV19; clone size: -; D gene: -; CDR3 protein: CASSGPGRTDTQYF; CDR3 DNA: TGTGCCAGTAGTGGGCCAGGGAGGACAGATACGCAGTATTTT
J gene: TRBJ2-5; V gene: TRBV10-3; clone size: -; D gene: -; CDR3 protein: CAISDMYQETQYF; CDR3 DNA: TGTGCCATCAGTGACATGTACCAAGAGACCCAGTACTTC
J gene: TRBJ1-5; V gene: TRBV7-8; clone size: -; D gene: -; CDR3 protein: CASSLVGQLNNQPQHF; CDR3 DNA: TGTGCCAGCAGCTTAGTTGGACAGCTTAACAATCAGCCCCAGCATTTT
J gene: TRBJ2-7; V gene: TRBV28; clone size: once; D gene: TRBD2; CDR3 protein: CASSPLAGDLSQQYF; CDR3 DNA: TGTGCCAGCAGCCCTCTAGCGGGGGACCTCTCACAGCAGTACTTC
J gene: TRBJ1-2; V gene: TRBV6-5; clone size: -; D gene: -; CDR3 protein: CASSRNMDPRYGYTF; CDR3 DNA: TGTGCCAGCAGCCGGAATATGGATCCCCGCTATGGCTACACCTTC
J gene: TRBJ2-1; V gene: TRBV5-1; clone size: -; D gene: -; CDR3 protein: CASSWGGEQFF; CDR3 DNA: TGCGCCAGCAGCTGGGGCGGTGAGCAGTTCTTC
J gene: TRBJ1-3; V gene: TRBV5-1; clone size: -; D gene: -; CDR3 protein: CASSSDPDSGNTIYF; CDR3 DNA: TGCGCCAGCAGCTCTGACCCTGACTCTGGAAACACCATATATTTT
J gene: TRBJ2-1; V gene: TRBV21-1; clone size: -; D gene: -; CDR3 protein: CASSLRDRGSYNEQFF; CDR3 DNA: TGTGCCAGCAGCCTCCGAGACAGGGGGTCCTACAATGAGCAGTTCTTC